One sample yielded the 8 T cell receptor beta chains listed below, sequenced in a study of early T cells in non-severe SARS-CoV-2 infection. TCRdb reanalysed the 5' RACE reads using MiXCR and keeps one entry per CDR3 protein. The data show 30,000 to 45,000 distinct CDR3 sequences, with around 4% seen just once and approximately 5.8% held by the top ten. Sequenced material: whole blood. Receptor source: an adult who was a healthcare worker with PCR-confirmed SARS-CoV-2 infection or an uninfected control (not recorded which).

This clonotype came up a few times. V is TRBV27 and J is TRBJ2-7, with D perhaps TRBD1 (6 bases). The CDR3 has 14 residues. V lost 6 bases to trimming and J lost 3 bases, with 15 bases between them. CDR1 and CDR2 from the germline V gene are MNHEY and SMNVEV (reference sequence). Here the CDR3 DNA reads TGTGCCAGCAGCTATTCTTGGGGGCTCTACGAGCAGTACTTC. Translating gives CASSYSWGLYEQYF.

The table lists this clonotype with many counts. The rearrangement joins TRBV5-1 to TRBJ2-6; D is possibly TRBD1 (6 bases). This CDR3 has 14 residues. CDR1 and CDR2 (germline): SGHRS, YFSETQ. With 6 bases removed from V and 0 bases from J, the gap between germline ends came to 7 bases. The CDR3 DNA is TGCGCCAGCAAACAGGGCTCTGGGGCCAACGTCCTGACTTTC. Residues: CASKQGSGANVLTF.

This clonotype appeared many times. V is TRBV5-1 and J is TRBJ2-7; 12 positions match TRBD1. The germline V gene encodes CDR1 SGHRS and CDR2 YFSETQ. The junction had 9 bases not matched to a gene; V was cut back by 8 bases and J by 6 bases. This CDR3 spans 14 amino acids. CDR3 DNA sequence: TGCGCCAGTACGGCCGGGACAGGGGGCGTCGAGCAGTACTTC. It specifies CASTAGTGGVEQYF.

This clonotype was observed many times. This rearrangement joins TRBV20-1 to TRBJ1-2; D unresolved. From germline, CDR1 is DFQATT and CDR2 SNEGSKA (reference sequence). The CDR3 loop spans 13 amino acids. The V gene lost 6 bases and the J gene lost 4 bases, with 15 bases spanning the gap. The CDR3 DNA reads TGCAGTGCCTTTGATCAGATCCGCTATGGCTACACCTTC. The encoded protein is CSAFDQIRYGYTF.

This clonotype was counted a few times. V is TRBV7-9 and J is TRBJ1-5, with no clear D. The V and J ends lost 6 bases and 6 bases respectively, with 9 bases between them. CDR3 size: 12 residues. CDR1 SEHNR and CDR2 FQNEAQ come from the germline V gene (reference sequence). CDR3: CASSRGVQPQHF. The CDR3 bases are TGTGCCAGCAGTCGAGGCGTTCAGCCCCAGCATTTT.

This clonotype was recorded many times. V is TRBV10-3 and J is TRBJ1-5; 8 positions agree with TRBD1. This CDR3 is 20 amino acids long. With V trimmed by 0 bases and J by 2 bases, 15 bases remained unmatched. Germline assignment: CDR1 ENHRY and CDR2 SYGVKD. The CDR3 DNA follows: TGTGCCATCAGTGAGTCTGGCAGGGGGCGTGGAGCGGATGGCAATCAGCCCCAGCATTTT. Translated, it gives CAISESGRGRGADGNQPQHF.

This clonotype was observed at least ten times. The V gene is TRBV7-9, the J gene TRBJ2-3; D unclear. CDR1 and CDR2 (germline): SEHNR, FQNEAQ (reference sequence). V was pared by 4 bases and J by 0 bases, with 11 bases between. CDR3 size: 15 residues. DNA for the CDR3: TGTGCCAGCAGCTCCGACATTTCTAGCACAGATACGCAGTATTTT. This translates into CASSSDISSTDTQYF.

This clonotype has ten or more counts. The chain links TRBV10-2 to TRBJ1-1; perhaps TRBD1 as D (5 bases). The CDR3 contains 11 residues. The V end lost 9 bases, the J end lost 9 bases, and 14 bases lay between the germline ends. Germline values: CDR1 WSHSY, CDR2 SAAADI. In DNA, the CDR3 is TGCGCCAGTCAAGACGGGACGAAAGCTTTCTTT. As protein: CASQDGTKAFF.